Shown below are 31 T cell receptor beta chains from a single sample sequenced in a study of blood T cell repertoires in COVID-19 (TCRdb year 2020). Library generation was performed with the immunoSEQ multiplex PCR assay. Imported from immuneACCESS, the table was reduced by TCRdb to in-frame sequences with V and J called. These copies leave out some clones; in studies compared against another copy, an unresolved V gene accounts for under half, and the cause of the remainder is not known. The sample table lists a few hundred thousand clones, around nine tenths of them with a count of one. 9.5% of the sample is held by the ten biggest clonotypes. Sequenced input: PBMCs or T cells enriched from blood (not recorded which). The source of these receptors is a woman between 40 and 50 years old who had recovered from COVID-19.

This clone showed up just a few times. This chain joins TRBV30 and TRBJ2-1; weak D call: TRBD2 (5 bases). Germline-derived CDR1 and CDR2 are GTSNPN and SVGIG (reference sequence). Trimming cost V 2 bases and J 8 bases, with 19 bases left between them. CDR3 size: 15 residues. DNA for the CDR3: TGTGCCTGGAGTAGATACGCGGGTTCGGGCGATGAGCAGTTCTTC. Translation: CAWSRYAGSGDEQFF.

J is TRBJ2-5 and V is TRBV29-1; 11 bases are shared with TRBD1. Germline CDR1 is SQVTM and CDR2 is ANQGSEA. Trimming cost V 1 base and J 2 bases; bases outside gene matches: 3. The CDR3 sequence is 15 residues long. The DNA of the CDR3 is TGCAGCGTTGAAGGGGGGGACAGGGGGCAAGAGACCCAGTACTTC. Its translation is CSVEGGDRGQETQYF.

This clone has only a few counts. The gene calls are TRBV19 and TRBJ1-1; 8 nucleotides line up with TRBD1. Germline lookup yields CDR1 LNHDA and CDR2 SQIVND (reference sequence). This CDR3 contains 11 residues. Trimming removed 7 bases from V and 10 bases from J; junction bases left unmatched: 5. CDR3 bases: TGTGCCAGTATCGGAGGGACAGGAGCTTTCTTT. The encoded protein is CASIGGTGAFF.

The count of this clone is one. The gene calls are TRBV5-1 and TRBJ2-1, with 8 nucleotides matching TRBD1. J gave up 4 bases and V 5 bases, and 5 bases lay outside the gene matches. The CDR3 runs to 14 residues. Germline V gene lookup returns CDR1 SGHRS and CDR2 YFSETQ. CDR3 DNA sequence: TGCGCCAGCAGATCCCAGGGGGCATACAATGAGCAGTTCTTC. This gives the protein CASRSQGAYNEQFF.

This chain connects TRBV3-1 (or the pseudogene TRBV3-2) to TRBJ1-6; D gene unclear. The V gene lost 2 bases and the J gene lost 4 bases, with 6 bases spanning the gap. Germline V CDR1 and CDR2: LGHDT, YNNKEL (reference sequence). There are 14 residues in the CDR3. CDR3 region: CASSQYMYNSPLHF. CDR3 coding DNA: TGTGCCAGCAGCCAATACATGTATAATTCACCCCTCCACTTT.

The chain combines TRBV24-1 with TRBJ1-5, with TRBD1 identical over 8 bases. The J segment lost 2 bases and the V segment lost 4 bases, leaving 9 bases of the junction unmatched. CDR1 and CDR2 (germline): KGHDR, SFDVKD. The CDR3 is 17 amino acids. The CDR3 here is CATSDTKTGVGNQPQHF. The CDR3 region has the DNA TGTGCCACCAGTGACACCAAGACAGGGGTTGGCAATCAGCCCCAGCATTTT.

The V gene is TRBV6-5, the J gene TRBJ1-5, with TRBD1 matching 10 bases. The CDR3 covers 15 residues. Germline-derived CDR1 and CDR2 are MNHEY and SVGAGI. The junction had 7 bases not matched to a gene; V was cut back by 5 bases and J by 6 bases. The CDR3 DNA reads as TGTGCCAGCAGTCCGGAGACAGGGGGCACTCAGCCCCAGCATTTT. Its protein product is CASSPETGGTQPQHF.

Only a few counts were recorded for this clone. The chain joins TRBV19 to TRBJ2-7; the D gene is possibly TRBD2 (5 bases). The CDR3 is 13 amino acids. Germline loops: CDR1 LNHDA, CDR2 SQIVND (reference sequence). Trimming took off 6 bases at V and 4 bases at J, with 13 bases between the two ends. This CDR3 reads CASSPGRGYEQYF. The CDR3 nucleotides read TGTGCCAGTAGCCCCGGACGGGGTTACGAGCAGTACTTC.

This chain uses TRBV29-1 with TRBJ1-4; TRBD1 matches at 8 bases. Germline CDR1 SQVTM, CDR2 ANQGSEA. V dropped 6 bases and J dropped 4; count of bases not matched to a gene: 7. This CDR3 has 14 residues. The CDR3 sequence: CSVASGGFNEKLFF. DNA for the CDR3: TGCAGCGTAGCCTCAGGGGGCTTTAATGAAAAACTGTTTTTT.

V gene TRBV11-3 combines with J gene TRBJ2-2, with D possibly matching TRBD2 (5 bases). The CDR3 is 16 residues long. Germline assignment: CDR1 SGHNT and CDR2 YENEEA. The V end was cut by 1 base, the J end by 1 base, with 10 bases between. The CDR3 is CASSLGGAQNTGELFF. The CDR3 nucleotides read TGTGCCAGCAGCTTAGGGGGAGCACAGAACACCGGGGAGCTGTTTTTT.

This clone has only one observation. CDR3 coding DNA: TGTGCCAGCAGCTTAGCGAAAGCTCAGCCCCAGCATTTT. Translating gives CASSLAKAQPQHF. The V gene is TRBV7-2, the J gene TRBJ1-5; D remains unclear. This CDR3 comprises 13 residues. Germline V lookup: CDR1 SGHTA, CDR2 FQGNSA. The V end lost 0 bases, the J end lost 6 bases, and 6 bases lay between the germline ends.

On this clone: At one end the junction does not follow the germline gene, possibly because of a read error. The chain is built from TRBV19 and TRBJ2-3, with 10 bases that match TRBD1. Per germline, CDR1 LNHDA and CDR2 SQIVND (reference sequence). CDR3 length equals 16 residues. CDR3 residues: CASSTRETGGTDTQYF. DNA of the CDR3: TGTGCCAGTAGTACCAGAGAGACAGGGGGCACGGATACGCAGTATTTT. Using reference TRBV19 and TRBJ2-3 for the parts outside the CDR3, the full variable domain is DGGITQSPKYLFRKEGQNVTLSCEQNLNHDAMYWYRQDPGQGLRLIYYSQIVNDFQKGDIAEGYSVSREKKESFPLTVTSAQKNPTAFYLCASSTRETGGTDTQYFGPGTRLTVL.

The rearrangement uses TRBV24-1 and TRBJ2-1; 9 nucleotides agree with TRBD2. CDR1 KGHDR and CDR2 SFDVKD come from the germline V gene. The CDR3 is made up of 17 amino acids. Losses at the gene ends were 4 bases for V and 8 bases for J; bases not matched to a gene: 14. CDR3: CATSETGGSGRLYEQFF. The CDR3 coding sequence is TGTGCCACCAGTGAGACGGGTGGAAGCGGGAGGCTTTATGAGCAGTTCTTC.

CDR3 sequence: CASSQDPPASGRIHEQYF. CDR3 bases: TGTGCCAGCAGCCAAGATCCCCCCGCTAGCGGGAGGATCCACGAGCAGTACTTC. The chain has TRBV3-1 (or the pseudogene TRBV3-2) and TRBJ2-7, with 11 bases aligning to TRBD2. This CDR3 region has 18 residues. Losses at the gene ends were 0 bases for V and 5 bases for J; bases not matched to a gene: 12. Germline-derived CDR1 and CDR2 are LGHDT and YNNKEL (reference sequence).

V gene TRBV2 combines with J gene TRBJ2-7; 8 nucleotides match TRBD2. This CDR3 region has 14 residues. The V gene's germline CDR1 is SNHLY and CDR2 FYNNEI. Trimming removed 4 bases from V and 3 bases from J; junction bases left unmatched: 5. In DNA, the CDR3 is TGTGCCAGCAGTGCCACGGGAGGGGGCTACGAGCAGTACTTC. The encoded protein is CASSATGGGYEQYF.

Comments on this clone: The sample holds other DNA sequences that translate to the same CDR3. This chain joins TRBV18 and TRBJ2-1, with 11 bases matching TRBD2. Germline V gene sequence: CDR1 KGHSH, CDR2 LQKENI. This CDR3 has 15 amino acids. V lost 2 bases and J lost 3; bases outside the gene matches: 0. The CDR3 bases are TGTGCCAGCTCACCAGGGACTAGCGGCTACAATGAGCAGTTCTTC. Encoded protein: CASSPGTSGYNEQFF.

The rearrangement joins TRBV7-2 to TRBJ2-1; 11 bases match TRBD2. This CDR3 spans 16 amino acids. J gave up 4 bases and V 0 bases, and 2 bases lay outside the gene matches. Germline V gives CDR1 SGHTA, CDR2 FQGNSA. The CDR3, as DNA: TGTGCCAGCAGCTTAGCCGGACTAGCGGGTTACAATGAGCAGTTCTTC. Translation: CASSLAGLAGYNEQFF.

This sequence joins TRBV3-1 (or the pseudogene TRBV3-2) and TRBJ2-1, with 12 positions matching TRBD2. The V and J ends lost 0 bases and 5 bases, in that order; junction bases with no gene match: 14. The CDR3 is made up of 20 amino acids. Germline V lookup: CDR1 LGHDT, CDR2 YNNKEL (reference sequence). The chain's CDR3 is CASSQDFEVPSGGVHNEQFF. CDR3 coding DNA: TGTGCCAGCAGCCAAGATTTTGAGGTCCCTAGCGGGGGGGTCCACAATGAGCAGTTCTTC.

The chain links TRBV5-1 to TRBJ1-2; D possibly corresponds to TRBD1 (5 bases). The germline V gene encodes CDR1 SGHRS and CDR2 YFSETQ. The CDR3 loop spans 13 amino acids. Between the trimmed V and J ends, which lost 0 bases and 3 bases, there was a span of 6 bases. CDR3 sequence (DNA): TGCGCCAGCAGCTTGGGACAGCACTATGGCTACACCTTC. It specifies CASSLGQHYGYTF.

This clone has a single count. V and J are TRBV9 and TRBJ1-2; 7 bases align to TRBD1. Germline V gene lookup returns CDR1 SGDLS and CDR2 YYNGEE. V was pared by 0 bases and J by 3 bases, with 8 bases of the junction left unmatched. This CDR3 is 16 amino acids long. In nucleotides, the CDR3 is TGTGCCAGCAGCGTAGGTAAAGGGACAGTTGACTATGGCTACACCTTC. It yields the protein CASSVGKGTVDYGYTF.

The chain carries TRBV5-1 and TRBJ2-7, with 10 bases lining up with TRBD2. V was clipped by 0 bases and J by 3 bases; unmatched bases: 6. CDR3 size: 16 residues. Looked up from germline, CDR1 is SGHRS and CDR2 is YFSETQ. In nucleotides, the CDR3 is TGCGCCAGCAGCTTGGTAGGATCTAGCGGGAGCTACGAGCAGTACTTC. Its protein is CASSLVGSSGSYEQYF. The variable domain in full, with the rest retrieved from reference TRBV5-1 and TRBJ2-7, is KAGVTQTPRYLIKTRGQQVTLSCSPISGHRSVSWYQQTPGQGLQFLFEYFSETQRNKGNFPGRFSGRQFSNSRSEMNVSTLELGDSALYLCASSLVGSSGSYEQYFGPGTRLTVT.

CDR3: CASTGPSGNTIYF. CDR3 DNA sequence: TGTGCCTCTACTGGGCCCTCTGGAAACACCATATATTTT. The rearrangement links TRBV30 to TRBJ1-3; D remains ambiguous. Trimming shortened V by 7 bases and J by 0 bases, and 10 bases separated the two germline ends. CDR1 is GTSNPN, CDR2 SVGIG, per germline (reference sequence). The length of the CDR3 is 13 residues.

V gene TRBV29-1 combines with J gene TRBJ2-1; 8 bases are shared with TRBD2. The trim removed 4 bases at V and 2 bases at J, leaving 10 bases unmatched. Germline V gene sequence: CDR1 SQVTM, CDR2 ANQGSEA. The CDR3 has 16 residues. CDR3 region: CSVGQAGEAAYNEQFF. In nucleotides, the CDR3 is TGCAGCGTTGGTCAAGCGGGAGAAGCGGCCTACAATGAGCAGTTCTTC.

The V and J genes are TRBV15 and TRBJ2-4, with 10 positions matching TRBD1. The germline gives CDR1 LNHNV, CDR2 YYDKDF (reference sequence). The CDR3 is 14 residues long. The V and J ends lost 3 bases and 10 bases, in that order; junction bases with no gene match: 6. The CDR3 nucleotides are TGTGCCACCAGCAGGGACAGGGGGAATGATATTCAGTACTTC. It codes for CATSRDRGNDIQYF.

The J gene is TRBJ2-3, the V gene TRBV7-2, with TRBD1 matching 10 bases. Germline V gene lookup returns CDR1 SGHTA and CDR2 FQGNSA. V lost 5 bases to trimming and J lost 5 bases; unmatched junction nucleotides: 7. CDR3 length: 15 amino acids. CDR3: CASSLGQGGRDTQYF. The CDR3 bases are TGTGCCAGCAGCCTAGGACAGGGGGGCAGAGATACGCAGTATTTT.

The V gene is TRBV11-3, the J gene TRBJ2-7, with 16 positions matching TRBD2. Germline-derived CDR1 and CDR2 are SGHNT and YENEEA. The CDR3 is 15 residues long. V gave up 5 bases and J gave up 4 bases; unmatched junction bases: 2. The CDR3 DNA follows: TGTGCCAGCAGCCAGGGACTAGCGGGAGGGTACGAGCAGTACTTC. Translating gives CASSQGLAGGYEQYF.

J is TRBJ2-7 and V is TRBV15, with D possibly TRBD2 on 5 matching bases. CDR1 is LNHNV, CDR2 YYDKDF, per germline (reference sequence). The CDR3 sequence is 15 residues long. With 0 bases removed from V and 3 bases from J, the gap between germline ends came to 12 bases. This chain's CDR3 is CATSRDRDEYYEQYF. CDR3 DNA sequence: TGTGCCACCAGCAGAGATCGGGATGAATACTACGAGCAGTACTTC. Full variable domain (outside the CDR3, taken from reference TRBV15 and TRBJ2-7): DAMVIQNPRYQVTQFGKPVTLSCSQTLNHNVMYWYQQKSSQAPKLLFHYYDKDFNNEADTPDNFQSRRPNTSFCFLDIRSPGLGDTAMYLCATSRDRDEYYEQYFGPGTRLTVT.

The chain links TRBV5-4 to TRBJ2-3; TRBD2 matches at 14 bases. The CDR3 loop spans 16 amino acids. Germline loops: CDR1 SGHNT, CDR2 YYREEE (reference sequence). J gave up 3 bases and V 5 bases, and 5 bases lay outside the gene matches. The CDR3 DNA reads as TGTGCCAGCAGTCCGACTAGCGGGGGGGTAACAGATACGCAGTATTTT. This encodes CASSPTSGGVTDTQYF.

The genes are TRBV3-1 (or the pseudogene TRBV3-2) and TRBJ2-1; 9 bases match TRBD2. Unmatched junction bases numbered 5, after V lost 4 bases and J lost 13 bases. Germline-derived CDR1 and CDR2 are LGHDT and YNNKEL (reference sequence). There are 12 residues in the CDR3. The CDR3 loop reads CASSLSGTSQFF. The CDR3 DNA reads as TGTGCCAGCAGCCTTTCCGGGACTAGCCAGTTCTTC.

This chain connects TRBV2 to TRBJ1-6; 8 positions agree with TRBD1. This CDR3 is built from 15 residues. Trimming removed 7 bases from V and 5 bases from J; junction bases left unmatched: 7. Looked up from germline, CDR1 is SNHLY and CDR2 is FYNNEI. The CDR3 nucleotides are TGTGCCAGCAAAGACAGGGGCCTCAATAATTCACCCCTCCACTTT. Its protein product is CASKDRGLNNSPLHF.

This chain joins TRBV27 and TRBJ2-7; D remains unclear. Germline CDR1 is MNHEY and CDR2 is SMNVEV (reference sequence). This CDR3 comprises 13 residues. V lost 1 base and J 6 bases, leaving 10 bases between the germline ends. The CDR3 loop is CASSLWSPGEQYF. DNA of the CDR3: TGTGCCAGCAGTTTATGGAGTCCGGGCGAGCAGTACTTC.